Presented here are 24 T cell receptor beta chains from one specimen sequenced in a study of identical twins. TCRdb ran MiXCR on the 5' RACE reads and lists one entry per CDR3 protein. The data show 500,000 or so distinct CDR3 sequences, with approximately 14% seen just once and about 0.53% held by the top ten. The same specimen was also included in a second study, on yellow fever vaccine responses in identical twins.

The sample comprised CD4+ T cells sorted from blood. All receptors come from a woman between 18 and 29 years old in good health.

This clonotype was recorded only once. The V and J genes are TRBV4-1 and TRBJ2-6; D tentatively fits TRBD1 or TRBD2 (5 bases each). Trimming cost V 0 bases and J 4 bases, with 22 bases left between them. This CDR3 spans 20 amino acids. Germline CDR1 is MGHRA and CDR2 is YSYEKL. The DNA for the CDR3 is TGCGCCAGCAGCCAAGATCCTATCGGGACGGCCCAGGCGGGGGCCAACGTCCTGACTTTC. Translation: CASSQDPIGTAQAGANVLTF.

This chain uses TRBV7-8 with TRBJ2-3, with 8 bases identical to TRBD2. V lost 8 bases and J lost 2; bases outside the gene matches: 6. The CDR3 is 14 amino acids. Germline CDR1 reads SGHVS; CDR2 reads FQNEAQ. The CDR3 loop is CASPPAGVTDTQYF. CDR3 DNA: TGTGCCAGCCCCCCAGCGGGGGTCACAGATACGCAGTATTTT.

V is TRBV19 and J is TRBJ2-1; D is possibly TRBD2 (5 bases). Per the germline V gene, CDR1 is LNHDA and CDR2 is SQIVND (reference sequence). This CDR3 comprises 14 residues. V dropped 5 bases and J dropped 4 bases, with 12 bases sitting between them. Written as DNA, the CDR3 is TGTGCCAGTAGTCCATGGACTTCGTACAATGAGCAGTTCTTC. It encodes CASSPWTSYNEQFF.

This clonotype has just a few counts. The chain combines TRBV4-2 with TRBJ2-2; 8 positions agree with TRBD1. There are 18 residues in the CDR3. The germline gives CDR1 LGHNA, CDR2 YNFKEQ. The J segment lost 0 bases and the V segment lost 0 bases, leaving 6 bases of the junction unmatched. Written as DNA, the CDR3 is TGTGCCAGCAGCCAAGAGGACAGGGTGGGGGCGAACACCGGGGAGCTGTTTTTT. Translation gives CASSQEDRVGANTGELFF.

This chain uses TRBV7-6 with TRBJ2-7; a possible D gene is TRBD1 (6 bases). V was trimmed by 5 bases and J by 5 bases, leaving 13 bases between them. Germline lookup yields CDR1 SGHVS and CDR2 FNYEAQ. This CDR3 has 13 amino acids. DNA for the CDR3: TGTGCCAGCAGCAAAACATACAGGGACGAGCAGTACTTC. Its translation is CASSKTYRDEQYF.

The rearrangement joins TRBV12-3 or TRBV12-4 to TRBJ1-1; no clear D. The V end lost 9 bases, the J end lost 1 base, and 9 bases lay between the germline ends. This CDR3 has 12 amino acids. Here the CDR3 reads CASSGGNTEAFF. CDR3 bases: TGTGCCAGTTCGGGCGGGAACACTGAAGCTTTCTTT.

The CDR3 loop is CSGSRDRGNEQFF. The CDR3 DNA follows: TGCAGTGGATCCCGGGACAGGGGTAATGAGCAGTTCTTC. The chain carries TRBV20-1 and TRBJ2-1; TRBD1 aligns across 10 bases. The junction had 7 bases not matched to a gene; V was cut back by 7 bases and J by 7 bases. The germline gives CDR1 DFQATT, CDR2 SNEGSKA (reference sequence). The CDR3 runs to 13 residues.

This clonotype was seen only a few times. This chain links TRBV5-1 with TRBJ2-7; D is perhaps TRBD2 (6 bases). Trimming pared 4 bases from V and 1 base from J, leaving 15 bases between. Looked up from germline, CDR1 is SGHRS and CDR2 is YFSETQ. There are 15 residues in the CDR3. The CDR3 DNA is TGCGCCAGCAGCCCCTTTGCGGGACCGTCCTACGAGCAGTACTTC. Translating it yields CASSPFAGPSYEQYF.

This clonotype was seen a handful of times. The rearrangement joins TRBV20-1 to TRBJ2-5; D may be TRBD1 (6 bases). Per germline, CDR1 DFQATT and CDR2 SNEGSKA (reference sequence). The CDR3 is 13 residues long. The V end was cut by 4 bases, the J end by 3 bases, with 12 bases between. The CDR3 protein is CSANLRGKETQYF. The CDR3 nucleotides read TGCAGTGCTAATCTAAGGGGGAAAGAGACCCAGTACTTC.

The chain couples TRBV20-1 to TRBJ2-3, with 11 bases identical to TRBD2. Germline CDR1 DFQATT, CDR2 SNEGSKA (reference sequence). The ends lost 6 bases at V and 2 bases at J; junction bases unmatched: 4. The CDR3 is 14 amino acids. The CDR3 bases are TGCAGTGCCCTAGCGGGAGGCTTCACAGATACGCAGTATTTT. Translation: CSALAGGFTDTQYF.

The J gene is TRBJ2-2, the V gene TRBV3-1; D gene unclear. CDR3 length: 14 residues. The V gene's germline CDR1 is LGHDT and CDR2 YNNKEL (reference sequence). Trimming left V 0 bases short and J 7 bases short, with 9 bases between. The CDR3 spells CASSQDIVDGELFF. As DNA, the CDR3 is TGTGCCAGCAGCCAAGATATTGTGGACGGGGAGCTGTTTTTT.

This clonotype has only a few counts. The CDR3 DNA reads TGTGCCAGCAGCTTTCAGGGAAGGGGCTACGAGCAGTACTTC. Amino acid sequence: CASSFQGRGYEQYF. V gene TRBV5-5 combines with J gene TRBJ2-7, with D perhaps matching TRBD1 (5 bases). The germline V gene has CDR1 SGHKS and CDR2 YYEKEE (reference sequence). Deletions cut 2 bases from V and 3 bases from J, with 12 bases between. This CDR3 has 14 amino acids.

The chain employs TRBV7-2 and TRBJ1-2; D unclear. V was clipped by 0 bases and J by 8 bases, with 16 bases between them. CDR3 length: 15 residues. The germline gives CDR1 SGHTA, CDR2 FQGNSA. CDR3 in DNA: TGTGCCAGCAGCTTAGCTCGAACCGGAGGCGAGGGCTACACCTTC. Its translation: CASSLARTGGEGYTF.

This sequence joins TRBV29-1 and TRBJ2-3; D call uncertain. The CDR3 contains 16 residues. Germline CDR1 is SQVTM and CDR2 is ANQGSEA. V lost 3 bases to trimming and J lost 0 bases, with 16 bases between them. The CDR3 DNA is TGCAGCGTTGACGACTTTGCAGCCTCTAGCACAGATACGCAGTATTTT. Translation gives CSVDDFAASSTDTQYF.

V is TRBV7-9 and J is TRBJ2-7; possible D gene TRBD1, 5 bases. With 0 bases removed from V and 3 bases from J, the gap between germline ends came to 9 bases. Germline values: CDR1 SEHNR, CDR2 FQNEAQ (reference sequence). The CDR3 is made up of 14 amino acids. Here the CDR3 DNA reads TGTGCCAGCAGCTTAGCGATAGGGGACTACGAGCAGTACTTC. Amino acid sequence: CASSLAIGDYEQYF.

This clonotype was seen a few times. The junction departs from germline at one end; a sequencing error may be responsible. V usage is TRBV11-2 and J usage is TRBJ2-1; 12 bases are shared with TRBD2. This CDR3 has 18 amino acids. Germline CDR1 and CDR2: SGHAT and FQNNGV. CDR3 sequence: CASRLGLAGKGSYNEQFF. For the CDR3, the DNA is TGTGCCAGCAGATTAGGACTAGCGGGAAAGGGATCCTACAATGAGCAGTTCTTC.

This clonotype was counted ten times or more. The chain has TRBV5-1 and TRBJ1-1; the D gene is possibly TRBD1 (6 bases). Germline CDR1 and CDR2: SGHRS and YFSETQ. Trimming removed 4 bases at V and 1 base at J, with 14 bases between. This CDR3 is built from 15 residues. The CDR3 DNA is TGCGCCAGCAGCCGAGCAGGGGACCAGAACACTGAAGCTTTCTTT. Residues: CASSRAGDQNTEAFF.

The sample holds a few counts of this clonotype. This chain uses TRBV7-2 with TRBJ2-1; D possibly uses TRBD1 or TRBD2 (6 bases each). Germline V CDR1 and CDR2: SGHTA, FQGNSA. The CDR3 loop spans 14 amino acids. V dropped 5 bases and J dropped 10 bases, with 18 bases sitting between them. The CDR3 loop is CASSPRGVGWEQFF. The DNA of the CDR3 is TGTGCCAGCAGCCCGAGGGGGGTCGGGTGGGAGCAGTTCTTC.

This clonotype came up a few times. The V gene is TRBV12-3 or TRBV12-4, the J gene TRBJ2-3, with D possibly being TRBD2 (5 bases). The CDR3 extends over 16 amino acids. The V end was cut by 6 bases, the J end by 1 base, with 17 bases between. CDR3 residues: CASSPGSGKGTDTQYF. CDR3 bases: TGTGCCAGCAGCCCTGGGTCCGGGAAGGGCACAGATACGCAGTATTTT.

In this sample, this clonotype turned up a few times. The rearrangement uses TRBV29-1 and TRBJ2-3; 7 bases fit TRBD2. The CDR3 runs 15 residues. The V gene's germline CDR1 is SQVTM and CDR2 ANQGSEA. V was pared by 8 bases and J by 1 base, with 12 bases of the junction left unmatched. DNA for the CDR3: TGCAGCCTACTTCTTCTGGCGGGGGGCACAGATACGCAGTATTTT. It encodes CSLLLLAGGTDTQYF.

The V and J genes are TRBV7-3 and TRBJ2-7, with D perhaps TRBD1 (8 bases). V lost 4 bases, J lost 3 bases, and 16 bases lay in between. The CDR3 spans 15 residues. Germline V gene sequence: CDR1 SGHTA, CDR2 FQGTGA. CDR3 amino acids: CASSWGGTGLYEQYF. The DNA of the CDR3 is TGTGCCAGCAGCTGGGGGGGGACAGGCCTCTACGAGCAGTACTTC.

The chain is built from TRBV4-3 and TRBJ1-1; TRBD1 matches at 11 bases. This CDR3 contains 18 residues. V lost 5 bases and J lost 1; bases outside the gene matches: 12. Germline V gene data show CDR1 as LGHNA and CDR2 as YSLEER. CDR3 sequence reads: CASSTRRGQGVGNTEAFF. CDR3 coding DNA: TGCGCCAGCAGCACCCGGAGGGGACAGGGGGTTGGGAACACTGAAGCTTTCTTT.

The chain is built from TRBV27 and TRBJ2-3, with D perhaps matching TRBD2 (5 bases). The CDR3 extends over 13 amino acids. The germline V gene has CDR1 MNHEY and CDR2 SMNVEV (reference sequence). V gave up 5 bases and J gave up 6 bases, with 12 bases separating them. The CDR3 reads CASSPREHDTQYF. The CDR3 bases are TGTGCCAGCAGTCCCCGGGAACATGATACGCAGTATTTT.

The CDR3 sequence: CASSEVVTGELFF. Here the CDR3 DNA reads TGTGCCAGCAGTGAAGTGGTGACCGGGGAGCTGTTTTTT. V is TRBV2 and J is TRBJ2-2; D remains ambiguous. In germline, CDR1 is SNHLY, CDR2 FYNNEI. Trimming took off 1 base at V and 5 bases at J, with 5 bases between the two ends. The CDR3 length is 13 residues.